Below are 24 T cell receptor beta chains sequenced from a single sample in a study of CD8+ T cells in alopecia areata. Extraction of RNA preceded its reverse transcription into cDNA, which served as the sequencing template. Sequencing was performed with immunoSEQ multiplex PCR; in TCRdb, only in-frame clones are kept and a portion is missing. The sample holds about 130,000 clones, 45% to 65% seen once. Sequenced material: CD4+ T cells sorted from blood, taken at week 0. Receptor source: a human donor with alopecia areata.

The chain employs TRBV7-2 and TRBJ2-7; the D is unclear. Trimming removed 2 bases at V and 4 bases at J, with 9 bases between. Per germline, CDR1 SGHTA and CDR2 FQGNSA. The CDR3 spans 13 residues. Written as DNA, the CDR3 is TGTGCCAGCAGCTTATCTCTGATGTACGAGCAGTACTTC. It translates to CASSLSLMYEQYF.

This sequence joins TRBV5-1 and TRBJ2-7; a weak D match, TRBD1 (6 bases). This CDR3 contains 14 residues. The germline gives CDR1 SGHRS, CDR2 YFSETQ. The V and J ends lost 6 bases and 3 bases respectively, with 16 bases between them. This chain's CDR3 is CASKQGSANYEQYF. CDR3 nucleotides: TGCGCCAGCAAGCAGGGGAGCGCCAACTACGAGCAGTACTTC.

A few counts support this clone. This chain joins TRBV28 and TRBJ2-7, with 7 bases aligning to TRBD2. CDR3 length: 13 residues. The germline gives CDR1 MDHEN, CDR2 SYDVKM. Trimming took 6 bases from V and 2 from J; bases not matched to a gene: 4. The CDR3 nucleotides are TGTGCCAGCAGCAGCAGCGGGACCTACGAGCAGTACTTC. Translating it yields CASSSSGTYEQYF.

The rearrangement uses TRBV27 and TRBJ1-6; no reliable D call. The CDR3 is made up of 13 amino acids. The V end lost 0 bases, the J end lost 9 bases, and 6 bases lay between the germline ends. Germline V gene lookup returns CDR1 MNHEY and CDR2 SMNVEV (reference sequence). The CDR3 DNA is TGTGCCAGCAGTTTATCTCGGGTTTCACCCCTCCACTTT. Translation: CASSLSRVSPLHF.

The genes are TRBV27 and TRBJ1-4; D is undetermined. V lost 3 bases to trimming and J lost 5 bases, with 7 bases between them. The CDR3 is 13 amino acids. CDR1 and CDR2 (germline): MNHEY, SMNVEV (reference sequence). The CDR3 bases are TGTGCCAGCAGTTTTTCTGGGAATGAAAAACTGTTTTTT. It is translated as CASSFSGNEKLFF.

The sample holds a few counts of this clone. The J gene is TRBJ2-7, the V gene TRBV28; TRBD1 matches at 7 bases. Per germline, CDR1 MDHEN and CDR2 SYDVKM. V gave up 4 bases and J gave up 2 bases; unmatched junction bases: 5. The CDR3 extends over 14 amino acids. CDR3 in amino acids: CASSSTGPPYEQYF. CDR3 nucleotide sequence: TGTGCCAGCAGTTCGACAGGGCCCCCCTACGAGCAGTACTTC.

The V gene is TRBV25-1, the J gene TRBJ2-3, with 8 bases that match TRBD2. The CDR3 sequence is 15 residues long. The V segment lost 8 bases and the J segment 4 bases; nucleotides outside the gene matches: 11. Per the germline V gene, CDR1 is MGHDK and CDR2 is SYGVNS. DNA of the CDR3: TGTGCCAGCTCTAGAACCAGCGGGGGTGCAGATACGCAGTATTTT. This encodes CASSRTSGGADTQYF.

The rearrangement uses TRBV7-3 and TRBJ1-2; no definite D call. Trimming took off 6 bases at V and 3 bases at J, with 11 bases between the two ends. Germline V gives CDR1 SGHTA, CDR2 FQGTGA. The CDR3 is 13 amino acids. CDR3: CASSLAGDYGYTF. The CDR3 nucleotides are TGTGCCAGCAGTCTAGCGGGAGACTATGGCTACACCTTC.

CDR3 in amino acids: CASSPRTRTEIHF. CDR3 sequence (DNA): TGTGCCAGCAGCCCGCGGACTCGGACCGAAATCCACTTT. The V gene is TRBV7-2, the J gene TRBJ1-6; D not certain. Trimming took 5 bases from V and 17 from J, leaving 19 bases between them. The CDR3 consists of 13 residues. From germline, CDR1 is SGHTA and CDR2 FQGNSA. Drawing the rest from reference TRBV7-2 and TRBJ1-6, the complete variable domain is GAGVSQSPSNKVTEKGKDVELRCDPISGHTALYWYRQSLGQGLEFLIYFQGNSAPDKSGLPSDRFSAERTGGSVSTLTIQRTQQEDSAVYLCASSPRTRTEIHFGNGTRLTVT.

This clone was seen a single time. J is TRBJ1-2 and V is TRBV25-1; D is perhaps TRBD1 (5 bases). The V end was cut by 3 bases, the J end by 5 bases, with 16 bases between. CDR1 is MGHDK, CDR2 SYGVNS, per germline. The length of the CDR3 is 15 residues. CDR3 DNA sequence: TGTGCCAGCAGTGACGGCCTCGAGTGGGGGTATGGCTACACCTTC. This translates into CASSDGLEWGYGYTF.

CDR3 sequence (DNA): TGCGCCAGCAGCTTGGAGCAGGGCTACGAGCAGTACTTC. Its protein product is CASSLEQGYEQYF. This sequence joins TRBV5-1 and TRBJ2-7; tentative D call: TRBD1 (5 bases). Germline V gene lookup returns CDR1 SGHRS and CDR2 YFSETQ. With 0 bases removed from V and 3 bases from J, the gap between germline ends came to 7 bases. The CDR3 covers 13 residues.

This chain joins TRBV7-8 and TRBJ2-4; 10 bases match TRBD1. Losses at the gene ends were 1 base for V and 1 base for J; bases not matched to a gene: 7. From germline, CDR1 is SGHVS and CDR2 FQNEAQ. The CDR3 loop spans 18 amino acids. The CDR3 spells CASSLGDRGSLAKNIQYF. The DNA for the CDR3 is TGTGCCAGCAGCTTAGGGGACAGGGGATCATTGGCCAAAAACATTCAGTACTTC. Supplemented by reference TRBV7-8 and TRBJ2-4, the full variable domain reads GAGVSQSPRYKVAKRGQDVALRCDPISGHVSLFWYQQALGQGPEFLTYFQNEAQLDKSGLPSDRFFAERPEGSVSTLKIQRTQQEDSAVYLCASSLGDRGSLAKNIQYFGAGTRLSVL.

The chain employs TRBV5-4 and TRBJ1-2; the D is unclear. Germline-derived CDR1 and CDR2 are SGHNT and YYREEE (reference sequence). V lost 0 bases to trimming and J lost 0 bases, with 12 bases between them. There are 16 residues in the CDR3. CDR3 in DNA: TGTGCCAGCAGCTTGGGGAGGGTGGGAGCTAACTATGGCTACACCTTC. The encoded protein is CASSLGRVGANYGYTF.

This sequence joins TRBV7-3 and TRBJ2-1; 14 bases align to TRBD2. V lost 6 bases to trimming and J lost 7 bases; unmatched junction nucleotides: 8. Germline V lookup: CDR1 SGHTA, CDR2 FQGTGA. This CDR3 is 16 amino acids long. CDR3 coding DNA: TGTGCCAGCAGTCCCAGACTAGCGGGAGGGTCGAATGAGCAGTTCTTC. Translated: CASSPRLAGGSNEQFF.

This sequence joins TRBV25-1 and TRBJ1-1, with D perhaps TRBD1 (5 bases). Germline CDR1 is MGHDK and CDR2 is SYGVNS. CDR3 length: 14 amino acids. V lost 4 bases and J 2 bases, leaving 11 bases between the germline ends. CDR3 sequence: CASSVGRRNTEAFF. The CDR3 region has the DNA TGTGCCAGCAGTGTGGGACGGAGAAACACTGAAGCTTTCTTT.

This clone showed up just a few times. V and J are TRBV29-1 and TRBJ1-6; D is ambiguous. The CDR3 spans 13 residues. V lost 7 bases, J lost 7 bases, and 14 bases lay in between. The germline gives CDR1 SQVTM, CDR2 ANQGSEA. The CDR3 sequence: CSALLGGNSPLHF. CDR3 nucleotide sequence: TGCAGCGCCCTCCTGGGAGGGAATTCACCCCTCCACTTT.

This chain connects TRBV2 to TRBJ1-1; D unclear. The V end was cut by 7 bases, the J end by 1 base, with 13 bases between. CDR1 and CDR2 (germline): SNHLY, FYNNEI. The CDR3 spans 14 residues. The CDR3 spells CASTRVNTNTEAFF. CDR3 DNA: TGTGCCAGCACTAGGGTAAATACGAACACTGAAGCTTTCTTT.

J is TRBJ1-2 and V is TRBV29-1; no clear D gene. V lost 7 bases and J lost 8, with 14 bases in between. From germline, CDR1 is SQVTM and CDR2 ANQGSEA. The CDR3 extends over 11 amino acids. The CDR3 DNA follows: TGCAGCGAGGGATGGGCGGAGGGCTACACCTTC. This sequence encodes CSEGWAEGYTF.

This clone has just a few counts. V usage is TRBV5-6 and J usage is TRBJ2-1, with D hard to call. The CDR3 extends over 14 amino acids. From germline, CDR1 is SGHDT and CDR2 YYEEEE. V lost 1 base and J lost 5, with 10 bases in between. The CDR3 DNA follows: TGTGCCAGCAGCTTGCTTTGGGCAGACAATGAGCAGTTCTTC. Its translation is CASSLLWADNEQFF.

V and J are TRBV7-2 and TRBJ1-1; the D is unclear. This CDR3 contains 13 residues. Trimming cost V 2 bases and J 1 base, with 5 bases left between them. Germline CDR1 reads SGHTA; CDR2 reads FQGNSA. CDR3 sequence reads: CASSLWGNTEAFF. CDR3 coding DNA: TGTGCCAGCAGCTTATGGGGGAACACTGAAGCTTTCTTT. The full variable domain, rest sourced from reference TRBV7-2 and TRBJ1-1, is GAGVSQSPSNKVTEKGKDVELRCDPISGHTALYWYRQSLGQGLEFLIYFQGNSAPDKSGLPSDRFSAERTGGSVSTLTIQRTQQEDSAVYLCASSLWGNTEAFFGQGTRLTVV.

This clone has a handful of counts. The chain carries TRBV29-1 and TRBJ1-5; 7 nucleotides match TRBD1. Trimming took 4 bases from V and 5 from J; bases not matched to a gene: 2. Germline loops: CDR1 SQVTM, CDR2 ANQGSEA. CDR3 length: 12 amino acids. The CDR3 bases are TGCAGCGTTGGACAGGGCGATCAGCCCCAGCATTTT. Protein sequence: CSVGQGDQPQHF.

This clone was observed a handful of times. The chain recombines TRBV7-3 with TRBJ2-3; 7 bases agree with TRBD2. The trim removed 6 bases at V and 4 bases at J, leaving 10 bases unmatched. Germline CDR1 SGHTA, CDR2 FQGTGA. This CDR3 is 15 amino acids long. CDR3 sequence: CASRKTASGADTQYF. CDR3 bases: TGTGCCAGCAGGAAAACGGCTAGCGGAGCAGATACGCAGTATTTT.

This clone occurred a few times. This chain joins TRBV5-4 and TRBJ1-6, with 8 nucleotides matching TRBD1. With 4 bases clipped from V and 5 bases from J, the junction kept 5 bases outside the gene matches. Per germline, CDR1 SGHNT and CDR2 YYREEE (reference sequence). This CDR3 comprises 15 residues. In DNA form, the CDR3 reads TGTGCCAGCAGCAACCAGGGGGCCAATAATTCACCCCTCCACTTT. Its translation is CASSNQGANNSPLHF.

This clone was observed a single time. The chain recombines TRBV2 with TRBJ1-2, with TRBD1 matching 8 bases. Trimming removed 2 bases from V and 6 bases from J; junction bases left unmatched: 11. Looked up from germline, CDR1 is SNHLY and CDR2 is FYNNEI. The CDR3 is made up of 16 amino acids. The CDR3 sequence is CASSERNQGADDGYTF. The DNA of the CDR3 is TGTGCCAGCAGTGAAAGGAATCAGGGGGCTGATGATGGCTACACCTTC.